These T cell receptor beta chains were read from a single sample in a study of blood T cell repertoires in COVID-19. The table came from immunoSEQ multiplex PCR; TCRdb's copy has only in-frame clones and leaves some out. The sample consists of 200,000 to 250,000 clones, around 88% of them appearing once. Material for sequencing was peripheral blood. All receptors derive from a woman of 80 years or more with COVID-19, enrolled during active disease. Each CDR3 is given with its conserved first and last residue. Fields, in order: D gene, V gene, J gene, clone size, CDR3 DNA, CDR3 protein. The D gene is left open where the match is weak. Clone size is shown for a subset of rows, as once, few, many or a class of expanded clone.

d_call: .; v_call: TRBV7-9; j_call: TRBJ2-2; clone_size: .; cdr3_nt: TGTGCCAGCAGCCCAATATCGGACACCGGGGAGCTGTTTTTT; cdr3_aa: CASSPISDTGELFF
d_call: TRBD1; v_call: TRBV28; j_call: TRBJ1-5; clone_size: few; cdr3_nt: TGTGCCAGCAGCCGACAGGGGGCGAGTCAGCCCCAGCATTTT; cdr3_aa: CASSRQGASQPQHF
d_call: TRBD1; v_call: TRBV28; j_call: TRBJ1-1; clone_size: few; cdr3_nt: TGTGCCAGCAGTTCCCATGACAGGGCCGACACTGAAGCTTTCTTT; cdr3_aa: CASSSHDRADTEAFF
d_call: TRBD2; v_call: TRBV5-1; j_call: TRBJ2-6; clone_size: .; cdr3_nt: TGCGCCAGCAGCCCCCTGGCGGGGGCTGGGGCCAACGTCCTGACTTTC; cdr3_aa: CASSPLAGAGANVLTF
d_call: .; v_call: TRBV4-1; j_call: TRBJ1-2; clone_size: .; cdr3_nt: TGCGCCAGCAGCCAAGATCGAGAGTTCTATGGCTACACCTTC; cdr3_aa: CASSQDREFYGYTF
d_call: TRBD1; v_call: TRBV4-2; j_call: TRBJ1-1; clone_size: .; cdr3_nt: TGTGCCAGCAGCCCGACCGGGACAGGGGGCACTGAAGCTTTCTTT; cdr3_aa: CASSPTGTGGTEAFF
d_call: .; v_call: TRBV7-8; j_call: TRBJ1-3; clone_size: .; cdr3_nt: TGTGCCAGCAGCTTTTCCCGGTGGGCAGGGGCTAACTCTGGAAACACCATATATTTT; cdr3_aa: CASSFSRWAGANSGNTIYF
d_call: TRBD1; v_call: TRBV3-1/TRBV3-2; j_call: TRBJ1-5; clone_size: once; cdr3_nt: TGTGCCAGCAGCCAAGGGCAGGGGGCTCAGCCCCAGCATTTT; cdr3_aa: CASSQGQGAQPQHF
d_call: .; v_call: TRBV2; j_call: TRBJ1-5; clone_size: .; cdr3_nt: TGTGCCAGCACTCCGGGGAATCAGCCCCAGCATTTT; cdr3_aa: CASTPGNQPQHF
d_call: .; v_call: TRBV28; j_call: TRBJ1-2; clone_size: .; cdr3_nt: TGTGCCAGCAGTTCCCCCGAGGGAGGCTACACCTTC; cdr3_aa: CASSSPEGGYTF
d_call: .; v_call: TRBV30; j_call: TRBJ1-1; clone_size: few; cdr3_nt: TGTGCCTGGAGTCGAGGGTTGAACACTGAAGCTTTCTTT; cdr3_aa: CAWSRGLNTEAFF
d_call: .; v_call: TRBV3-1/TRBV3-2; j_call: TRBJ1-5; clone_size: .; cdr3_nt: TGTGCCAGCAGCCAAGGACTGGCCGGTGGTCAGCCCCAGCATTTT; cdr3_aa: CASSQGLAGGQPQHF
d_call: .; v_call: TRBV4-1; j_call: TRBJ1-4; clone_size: .; cdr3_nt: TGCGCCAGCAGCCGCGAGGAGGGAGAAAAACTGTTTTTT; cdr3_aa: CASSREEGEKLFF
d_call: .; v_call: TRBV5-6; j_call: TRBJ1-1; clone_size: .; cdr3_nt: TGTGCCAGCAGCCGACCCCCTCGGGACACTGAAGCTTTCTTT; cdr3_aa: CASSRPPRDTEAFF
d_call: .; v_call: TRBV24-1; j_call: TRBJ1-2; clone_size: .; cdr3_nt: TGTGCCACCAGTGATTTCAGCTATGGCTACACCTTC; cdr3_aa: CATSDFSYGYTF
d_call: TRBD1; v_call: TRBV6-6; j_call: TRBJ1-2; clone_size: once; cdr3_nt: TGTGCCAGCAGTTACCCCGGACAGGGAGCCTATGGCTACACCTTC; cdr3_aa: CASSYPGQGAYGYTF
d_call: TRBD1; v_call: TRBV5-1; j_call: TRBJ1-2; clone_size: .; cdr3_nt: TGCGCCAGCAGCTTGGAAACCACCGGGGACAGCCCGGGCTACACCTTC; cdr3_aa: CASSLETTGDSPGYTF
d_call: .; v_call: TRBV6-5; j_call: TRBJ1-1; clone_size: .; cdr3_nt: TGTGCCAGCAGGACCGCGGGCGGGGGAACTGAAGCTTTCTTT; cdr3_aa: CASRTAGGGTEAFF
d_call: .; v_call: TRBV5-4; j_call: TRBJ2-5; clone_size: .; cdr3_nt: TGTGCCAGCAGCCGGGCCCAGGAGGCCCAGTACTTC; cdr3_aa: CASSRAQEAQYF
d_call: .; v_call: TRBV3-1/TRBV3-2; j_call: TRBJ1-5; clone_size: .; cdr3_nt: TGTGCCAGCAGCCAGGGGAGGGGCAATCAGCCCCAGCATTTT; cdr3_aa: CASSQGRGNQPQHF
d_call: .; v_call: TRBV5-5; j_call: TRBJ1-1; clone_size: .; cdr3_nt: TGTGCCAGCAGTTACTTAGGGGGGGTGAACACTGAAGCTTTCTTT; cdr3_aa: CASSYLGGVNTEAFF
d_call: .; v_call: TRBV18; j_call: TRBJ1-1; clone_size: .; cdr3_nt: TGTGCCAGCTCACCAAACAGTCCGAACACTGAAGCTTTCTTT; cdr3_aa: CASSPNSPNTEAFF
d_call: .; v_call: TRBV29-1; j_call: TRBJ1-1; clone_size: few; cdr3_nt: TGCAGCGTTGAGCGGCAGAAGAACACTGAAGCTTTCTTT; cdr3_aa: CSVERQKNTEAFF
d_call: .; v_call: TRBV11-2; j_call: TRBJ2-3; clone_size: .; cdr3_nt: TGTGCCAGCAGCTTGGGCTTTTGGATTGCTAGCACAGATACGCAGTATTTT; cdr3_aa: CASSLGFWIASTDTQYF
d_call: TRBD1; v_call: TRBV7-9; j_call: TRBJ1-6; clone_size: few; cdr3_nt: TGTGCCAGCAGCCCCACGGGACAGAGACATAATTCACCCCTCCACTTT; cdr3_aa: CASSPTGQRHNSPLHF
d_call: .; v_call: TRBV9; j_call: TRBJ1-1; clone_size: .; cdr3_nt: TGTGCCAGCAGCGCCGGTGTGAACACTGAAGCTTTCTTT; cdr3_aa: CASSAGVNTEAFF
d_call: .; v_call: TRBV10-3; j_call: TRBJ2-3; clone_size: .; cdr3_nt: TGTGCCATCAGTGAGGCCAGGGAGGGCACAGATACGCAGTATTTT; cdr3_aa: CAISEAREGTDTQYF
d_call: TRBD1; v_call: TRBV5-6; j_call: TRBJ1-2; clone_size: .; cdr3_nt: TGTGCCAGCAGCTTACAGGGGGCGGGCGGCTATGGCTACACCTTC; cdr3_aa: CASSLQGAGGYGYTF
d_call: .; v_call: TRBV11-2; j_call: TRBJ2-2; clone_size: .; cdr3_nt: TGTGCCAGCAGCTTACCTCCCGTGGCTCCCGGGGAGCTGTTTTTT; cdr3_aa: CASSLPPVAPGELFF
d_call: .; v_call: TRBV6-1; j_call: TRBJ1-3; clone_size: .; cdr3_nt: TGTGCCAGCAGTGAAGCGCGTAGATTCTCTGGAAACACCATATATTTT; cdr3_aa: CASSEARRFSGNTIYF
d_call: .; v_call: TRBV25-1; j_call: TRBJ1-1; clone_size: .; cdr3_nt: TGTGCCAGCAGGGAGACAGGTATGAACACTGAAGCTTTCTTT; cdr3_aa: CASRETGMNTEAFF
d_call: .; v_call: TRBV5-1; j_call: TRBJ2-1; clone_size: .; cdr3_nt: TGCGCCAGCAGCTTCGAAACTTCCTCCAGGGGAGAGCAGTTCTTC; cdr3_aa: CASSFETSSRGEQFF
d_call: TRBD2; v_call: TRBV3-1/TRBV3-2; j_call: TRBJ2-5; clone_size: .; cdr3_nt: TGTGCCAGCAGCCAAGAACTAGCGGGGGTGGGAGAGGAGACCCAGTACTTC; cdr3_aa: CASSQELAGVGEETQYF
d_call: .; v_call: TRBV6-5; j_call: TRBJ1-5; clone_size: .; cdr3_nt: TGTGCCAGCATTCAGGGGTTGGGCAATCAGCCCCAGCATTTT; cdr3_aa: CASIQGLGNQPQHF
d_call: TRBD1; v_call: TRBV4-3; j_call: TRBJ1-2; clone_size: .; cdr3_nt: TGCGCCAGCAGCCAAGATCTGGGGACAGGGAATGGCTACACCTTC; cdr3_aa: CASSQDLGTGNGYTF
d_call: .; v_call: TRBV12-3/TRBV12-4; j_call: TRBJ1-6; clone_size: .; cdr3_nt: TGTGCCAGCAGGTCAGATGATAATTCACCCCTCCACTTT; cdr3_aa: CASRSDDNSPLHF
d_call: TRBD1; v_call: TRBV24-1; j_call: TRBJ2-1; clone_size: .; cdr3_nt: TGTGCCACCCGAGGACAGGGGGCCAACAATGAGCAGTTCTTC; cdr3_aa: CATRGQGANNEQFF
d_call: .; v_call: TRBV4-2; j_call: TRBJ1-2; clone_size: few; cdr3_nt: TGTGCCAGCAGCCAAGACATACAGACCCGTGGCTACACCTTC; cdr3_aa: CASSQDIQTRGYTF